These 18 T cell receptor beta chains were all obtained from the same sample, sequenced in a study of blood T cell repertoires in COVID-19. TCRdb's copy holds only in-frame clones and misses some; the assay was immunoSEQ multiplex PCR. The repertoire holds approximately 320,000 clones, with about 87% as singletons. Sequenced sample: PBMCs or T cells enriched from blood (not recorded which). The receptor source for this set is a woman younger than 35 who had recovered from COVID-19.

The CDR3 DNA follows: TGCGCCAGCAGATTAACAGGGGATGTGGTCAATGAGCAGTTCTTC. It yields the protein CASRLTGDVVNEQFF. The chain carries TRBV5-1 and TRBJ2-1; 7 bases match TRBD1. Germline V gene data show CDR1 as SGHRS and CDR2 as YFSETQ. V gave up 5 bases and J gave up 6 bases; unmatched junction bases: 11. The CDR3 has 15 residues.

The chain's CDR3 is CSVETGGIPDTQYF. For the CDR3, the DNA is TGCAGCGTTGAGACAGGGGGTATCCCAGATACGCAGTATTTT. V usage is TRBV29-1 and J usage is TRBJ2-3; TRBD1 aligns across 9 bases. Trimming at V came to 3 bases and at J to 4 bases, leaving 5 bases not matched to a gene. The germline V gene has CDR1 SQVTM and CDR2 ANQGSEA. CDR3 length: 14 amino acids.

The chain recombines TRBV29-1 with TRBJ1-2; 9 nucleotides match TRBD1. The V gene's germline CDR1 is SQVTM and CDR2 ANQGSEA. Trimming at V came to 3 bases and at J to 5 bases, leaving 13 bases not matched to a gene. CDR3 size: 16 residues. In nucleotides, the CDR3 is TGCAGCGTTGAGGGGAGAACAGGGGGCGCAGAGTATGGCTACACCTTC. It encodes CSVEGRTGGAEYGYTF. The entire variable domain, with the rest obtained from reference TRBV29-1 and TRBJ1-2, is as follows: SAVISQKPSRDICQRGTSLTIQCQVDSQVTMMFWYRQQPGQSLTLIATANQGSEATYESGFVIDKFPISRPNLTFSTLTVSNMSPEDSSIYLCSVEGRTGGAEYGYTFGSGTRLTVV.

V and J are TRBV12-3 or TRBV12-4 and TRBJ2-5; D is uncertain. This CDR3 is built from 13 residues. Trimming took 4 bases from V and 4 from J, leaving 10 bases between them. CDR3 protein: CASSSHSGETQYF. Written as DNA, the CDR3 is TGTGCCAGCAGTTCCCACTCAGGAGAGACCCAGTACTTC.

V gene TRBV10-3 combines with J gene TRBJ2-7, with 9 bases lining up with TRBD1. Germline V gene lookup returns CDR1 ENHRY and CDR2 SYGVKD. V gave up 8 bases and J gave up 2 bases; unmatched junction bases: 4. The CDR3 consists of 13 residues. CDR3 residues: CAIGQGLPYEQYF. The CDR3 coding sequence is TGTGCCATCGGACAGGGGCTGCCCTACGAGCAGTACTTC.

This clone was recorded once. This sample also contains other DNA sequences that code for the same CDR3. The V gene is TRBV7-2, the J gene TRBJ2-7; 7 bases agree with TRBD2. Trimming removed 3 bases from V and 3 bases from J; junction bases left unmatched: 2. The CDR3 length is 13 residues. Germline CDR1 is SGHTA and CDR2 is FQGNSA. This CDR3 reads CASSFGGGYEQYF. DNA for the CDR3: TGTGCCAGCAGCTTTGGGGGGGGCTACGAGCAGTACTTC.

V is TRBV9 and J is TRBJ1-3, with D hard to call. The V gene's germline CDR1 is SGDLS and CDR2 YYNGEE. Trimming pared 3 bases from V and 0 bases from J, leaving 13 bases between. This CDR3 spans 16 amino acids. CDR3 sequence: CASSGSGSHSGNTIYF. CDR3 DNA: TGTGCCAGCAGCGGCTCGGGGTCTCACTCTGGAAACACCATATATTTT.

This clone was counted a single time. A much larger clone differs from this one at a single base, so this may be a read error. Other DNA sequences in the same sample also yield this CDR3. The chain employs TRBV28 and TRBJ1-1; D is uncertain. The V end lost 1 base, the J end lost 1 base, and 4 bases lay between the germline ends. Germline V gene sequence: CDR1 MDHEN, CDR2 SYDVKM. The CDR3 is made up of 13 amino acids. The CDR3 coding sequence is TGTGCCAGCAGTTTATCGGGGAACACTGAAGCTTTCTTT. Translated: CASSLSGNTEAFF.

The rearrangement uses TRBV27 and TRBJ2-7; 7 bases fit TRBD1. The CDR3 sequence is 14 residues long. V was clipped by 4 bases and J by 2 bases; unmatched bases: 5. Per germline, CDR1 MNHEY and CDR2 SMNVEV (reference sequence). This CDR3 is CASSSQGETYEQYF. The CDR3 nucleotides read TGTGCCAGCAGTTCCCAGGGGGAAACCTACGAGCAGTACTTC.

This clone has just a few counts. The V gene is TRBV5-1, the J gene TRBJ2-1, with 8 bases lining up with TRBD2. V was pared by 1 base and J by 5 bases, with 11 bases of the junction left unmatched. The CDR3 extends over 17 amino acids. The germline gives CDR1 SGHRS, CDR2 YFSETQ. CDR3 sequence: CASSLTLTSVGNNEQFF. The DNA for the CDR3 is TGCGCCAGCAGCTTGACTTTGACTAGCGTGGGTAACAATGAGCAGTTCTTC.

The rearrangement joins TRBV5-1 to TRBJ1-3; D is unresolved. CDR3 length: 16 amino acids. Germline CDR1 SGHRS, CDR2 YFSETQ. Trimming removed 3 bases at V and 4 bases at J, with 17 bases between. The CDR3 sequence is CASSSGLRDYGNTIYF. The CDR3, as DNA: TGCGCCAGCAGCTCCGGGCTCAGAGACTACGGAAACACCATATATTTT.

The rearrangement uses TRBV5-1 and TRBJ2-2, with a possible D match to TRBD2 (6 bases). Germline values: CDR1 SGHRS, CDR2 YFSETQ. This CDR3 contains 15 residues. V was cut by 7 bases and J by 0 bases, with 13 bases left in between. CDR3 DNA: TGCGCCAGCCTCCCGGGAGTCTCGAACACCGGGGAGCTGTTTTTT. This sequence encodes CASLPGVSNTGELFF.

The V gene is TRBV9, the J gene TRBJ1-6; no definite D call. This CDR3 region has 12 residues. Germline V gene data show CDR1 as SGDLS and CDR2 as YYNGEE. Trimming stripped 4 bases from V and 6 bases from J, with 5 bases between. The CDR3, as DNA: TGTGCCAGCAGCCCGCGTAATTCACCCCTCCACTTT. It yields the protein CASSPRNSPLHF.

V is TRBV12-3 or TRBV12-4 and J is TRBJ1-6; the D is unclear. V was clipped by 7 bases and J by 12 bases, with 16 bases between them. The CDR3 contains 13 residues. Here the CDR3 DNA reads TGTGCCAGCACCAAGGGAGAGTTTGAACCCCTCCACTTT. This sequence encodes CASTKGEFEPLHF.

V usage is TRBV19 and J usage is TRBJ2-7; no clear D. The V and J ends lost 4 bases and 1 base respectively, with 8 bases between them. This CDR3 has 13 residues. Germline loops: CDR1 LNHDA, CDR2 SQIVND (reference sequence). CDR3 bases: TGTGCCAGTAGTACCCCCCGTTCCTACGAGCAGTACTTC. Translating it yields CASSTPRSYEQYF.

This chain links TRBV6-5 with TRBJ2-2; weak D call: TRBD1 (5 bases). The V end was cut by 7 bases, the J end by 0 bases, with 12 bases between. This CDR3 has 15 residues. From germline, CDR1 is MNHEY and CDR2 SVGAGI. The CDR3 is CASTTDSANTGELFF. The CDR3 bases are TGTGCCAGCACCACCGACAGCGCGAACACCGGGGAGCTGTTTTTT.

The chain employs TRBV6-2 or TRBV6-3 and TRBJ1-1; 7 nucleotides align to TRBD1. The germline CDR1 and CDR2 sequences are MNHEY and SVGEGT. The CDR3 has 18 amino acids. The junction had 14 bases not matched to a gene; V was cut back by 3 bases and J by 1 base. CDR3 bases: TGTGCCAGCAGTTATGAGAGGTCCTTGGGACAGAAGAACACTGAAGCTTTCTTT. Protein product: CASSYERSLGQKNTEAFF.

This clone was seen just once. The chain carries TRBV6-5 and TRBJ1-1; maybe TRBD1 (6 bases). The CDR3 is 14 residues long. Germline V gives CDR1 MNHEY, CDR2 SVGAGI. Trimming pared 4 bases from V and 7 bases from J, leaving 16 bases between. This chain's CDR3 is CASSSLSGTLEAFF. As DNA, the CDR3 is TGTGCCAGCAGTTCGCTCTCCGGGACACTTGAAGCTTTCTTT.